This T cell receptor beta chain is from a study of blood T cell repertoires in COVID-19. The CDR3 is 14 amino acids. Trimming took 0 bases from V and 6 from J; bases not matched to a gene: 2. Germline CDR1 is MNHEY and CDR2 is SMNVEV (reference sequence). Produced via immunoSEQ multiplex PCR; TCRdb's table is partial and in-frame only. The repertoire has more than 250,000 clones, 92% of them found once; the top ten carry less than 20%. The clonotype was recovered from a young woman who had recovered from COVID-19. The gene calls are TRBV27 and TRBJ2-7, with 10 bases that match TRBD2. Sequencing was performed on PBMCs or T cells enriched from blood (not recorded which). The CDR3 loop is CASSLSAGGPEQYF. DNA of the CDR3: TGTGCCAGCAGTTTATCAGCGGGAGGGCCCGAGCAGTACTTC.